This TCR beta chain was sequenced during a study of vaccination and CD4 T cells after COVID-19. CD4+ T cells that had been cultured provided DNA sequenced with the Oncomine TCR Beta short-read assay. Investigators obtained genomic DNA by extraction from cultured CD4+ T cells. TCRdb reprocessed the PCR reads via MiXCR and lists one record per CDR3 protein. The sample lists approximately 20,000 distinct CDR3 sequences; approximately 50% were seen once. Treatment indicated: approximately 9-day PBMC culture with coronavirus spike peptide pools or control peptides (ViraFEST assay). The CDR3 totals 15 residues. After removal of 5 bases from V and 6 bases from J, the junction contained 9 bases not matched to a gene. Findings and caveats of the study: The median proportion of reactive clones detected only post-vaccination in convalescent patients was around 89%. SARS-CoV-2-reactive clonotype medians increased from about 20 to 38, not significantly.

Note on this clonotype: The antigen remains undetermined.

The V call is TRBV12-3 or TRBV12-4, the J call TRBJ2-1; 8 bases agree with TRBD1. The sequence was collected from a human donor who had recovered from COVID-19. The sequenced sample consisted of CD4+ T cells from blood, cultured in vitro. This CDR3 reads CASSPGSGGRNEQFF. The DNA for the CDR3 is TGTGCCAGCAGTCCTGGGTCAGGGGGCCGCAATGAGCAGTTCTTC.